This T cell receptor (beta chain) comes out of a study of neurological immune-mediated disorders. Broader study findings: Neither clinical nor MRI features were associated with the multiple sclerosis repertoire cluster. Phylogenetic analysis grouped 18 of 34 multiple sclerosis patients' repertoires together, suggesting a possible repertoire signature.

This clonotype was detected many times. Antigen: not known. CDR1 is SGHRS and CDR2 is YFSETQ in the germline V gene. V was pared by 3 bases and J by 1 base, with 14 bases between. This CDR3 has 16 amino acids. TCRdb fed the 5' RACE reads into MiXCR, producing one record per CDR3 protein. In the table there are about 40,000 distinct CDR3 sequences, more than 2% of which are singletons. Sequencing was carried out using PBMCs. The TCR sequence derives from a middle-aged man with multiple sclerosis. This chain connects TRBV5-1 to TRBJ1-5; possible D gene TRBD1, 6 bases. The CDR3 loop is CASSWGPQGSNQPQHF. Here the CDR3 DNA reads TGCGCCAGCAGCTGGGGCCCGCAGGGGAGCAATCAGCCCCAGCATTTT. The variable domain in full, completed from reference TRBV5-1 and TRBJ1-5, reads KAGVTQTPRYLIKTRGQQVTLSCSPISGHRSVSWYQQTPGQGLQFLFEYFSETQRNKGNFPGRFSGRQFSNSRSEMNVSTLELGDSALYLCASSWGPQGSNQPQHFGDGTRLSIL.